These T cell receptor beta chains were read from a single sample in a study of T cell responses to AZD1222 COVID-19 vaccine. TCRdb's copy holds only in-frame clones and misses some; the assay was immunoSEQ multiplex PCR. The sample records around 200,000 clones, 94% being singletons. This sample comprised peripheral blood, obtained 28 days after the second AZD1222 dose. These receptors were collected from an adult who received the AZD1222 COVID-19 vaccine. CDR3s include the opening cysteine and the closing phenylalanine or tryptophan.

TRBJ2-1	TRBV28	CASSLPAGRYNEQFF
TRBJ2-7	TRBV7-2	CASRLLLAGTYEQYF
TRBJ1-1	TRBV6-5	CASSSPSSGRDEAFF
TRBJ2-6	TRBV7-9	CASSFPRISGANVLTF
TRBJ2-1	TRBV7-9	CASSLVANEQFF
TRBJ1-2	TRBV5-1	CAPRPGGGDGYTF
TRBJ1-2	TRBV7-2	CASSLEGRNYGYTF
TRBJ1-4	TRBV12-3/TRBV12-4	CASSLTGDEKLFF
TRBJ1-6	TRBV10-3	CAISELVHTPLHF
TRBJ2-7	TRBV10-3	CAISETQPGQGPHEQYF
TRBJ2-7	TRBV2	CASRRDRDYEQYF
TRBJ1-2	TRBV5-6	CASSLLGVVLNYGYTF
TRBJ1-2	TRBV7-9	CASSDTRDYYGYTF
TRBJ2-7	TRBV2	CASSLAAGQYF
TRBJ1-1	TRBV13	CASSPTLRGTEAFF
TRBJ1-6	TRBV18	CASSPSRTSSYNSPLHF
TRBJ2-1	TRBV2	CASIQGNEQFF
TRBJ1-2	TRBV21-1	CASSKGRDRGPNYGYTF
TRBJ2-7	TRBV7-3	CASSLIPASGVDEQYF
TRBJ1-5	TRBV6-1	CASSVGQGMSRNQPQHF
TRBJ1-6	TRBV30	CAWRDGWNSPLHF
TRBJ2-5	TRBV7-9	CASSEDTIGGETQYF
TRBJ2-7	TRBV7-9	CASSPGQGVSYEQYF
TRBJ1-1	TRBV3-1/TRBV3-2	CASSLKSGITEAFF
TRBJ2-7	TRBV6-6	CASSWGDTEQYF
TRBJ2-6	TRBV5-1	CASGQGDGANVLTF
TRBJ2-7	TRBV19	CASSTEGGGFYEQYF
TRBJ1-3	TRBV9	CASSVEGRGGNTIYF
TRBJ2-7	TRBV27	CASSTRELGSYEQYF
TRBJ2-6	TRBV18	CASSPSGTESGANVLTF
TRBJ1-6	TRBV4-3	CASSQDFPSSPLHF
TRBJ2-3	TRBV18	CASSPQLAGGGTDTQYF
TRBJ2-5	TRBV7-6	CASSRLFRDSETQYF
TRBJ2-1	TRBV9	CASSVSGTDNEQFF
TRBJ1-5	TRBV10-3	CAISDGPWPRNQPQHF
TRBJ1-4	TRBV4-3	CASSHSPGTGEKLFF
TRBJ2-5	TRBV5-4	CASSPNQVGQETQYF
TRBJ1-6	TRBV19	CASSLTRQGNSPLHF
TRBJ1-2	TRBV6-1	CASSEGRVNYGYTF
TRBJ2-7	TRBV5-6	CASAYRGNYEQYF
TRBJ2-7	TRBV27	CASSFRGDGIAHEQYF
TRBJ1-5	TRBV19	CASSQGAFQPQHF
TRBJ1-6	TRBV6-5	CASRPGGSYNSPLHF
TRBJ2-1	TRBV11-2	CASSLTPRTSGYNEQFF
TRBJ2-1	TRBV6-5	CASTIRGGDYNEQFF
TRBJ1-3	TRBV7-8	CASSLQAGNTIYF
TRBJ2-2	TRBV9	CASGPGQGLNTGELFF
TRBJ1-4	TRBV6-5	CASSTSGLGEKLFF
TRBJ1-3	TRBV30	CACLVLAEDSGNTIYF
TRBJ1-1	TRBV7-8	CASSLSGNTEAFF
TRBJ2-2	TRBV2	CASSYGARGSGELFF
TRBJ2-7	TRBV30	CAWAFGTREQYF
TRBJ1-3	TRBV4-1	CASSPHWSGRSSGNTIYF
TRBJ2-1	TRBV5-1	CASSSGLAGHNEQFF